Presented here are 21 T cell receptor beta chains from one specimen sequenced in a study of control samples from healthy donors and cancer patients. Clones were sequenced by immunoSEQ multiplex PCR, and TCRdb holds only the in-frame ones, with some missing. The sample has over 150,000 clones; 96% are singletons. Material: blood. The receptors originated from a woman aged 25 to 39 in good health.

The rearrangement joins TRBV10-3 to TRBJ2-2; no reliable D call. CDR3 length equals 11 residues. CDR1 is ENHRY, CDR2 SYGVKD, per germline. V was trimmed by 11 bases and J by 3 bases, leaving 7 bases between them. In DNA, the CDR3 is TGTGCCCTCCCTCACACCGGGGAGCTGTTTTTT. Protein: CALPHTGELFF.

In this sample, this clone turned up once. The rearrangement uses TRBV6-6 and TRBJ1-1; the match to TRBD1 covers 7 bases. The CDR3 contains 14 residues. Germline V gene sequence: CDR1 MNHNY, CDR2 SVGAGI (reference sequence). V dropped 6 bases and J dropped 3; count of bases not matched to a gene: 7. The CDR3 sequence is CASSPGQIYTEAFF. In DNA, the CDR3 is TGTGCCAGCAGCCCGGGACAGATCTACACTGAAGCTTTCTTT.

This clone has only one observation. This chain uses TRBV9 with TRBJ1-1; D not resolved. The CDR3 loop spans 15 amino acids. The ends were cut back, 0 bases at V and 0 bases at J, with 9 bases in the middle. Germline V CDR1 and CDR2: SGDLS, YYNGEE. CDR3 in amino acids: CASSVEAGVNTEAFF. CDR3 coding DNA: TGTGCCAGCAGCGTAGAAGCAGGAGTGAACACTGAAGCTTTCTTT.

For the CDR3, the DNA is TGTGCCAGTAGTAGACGATTAGGGACGCCCCTTAGCAATCAGCCCCAGCATTTT. Its translation: CASSRRLGTPLSNQPQHF. The chain uses TRBV19 and TRBJ1-5; tentatively, D is TRBD1 (5 bases). The CDR3 sequence is 18 residues long. The germline V gene has CDR1 LNHDA and CDR2 SQIVND (reference sequence). V was pared by 4 bases and J by 0 bases, with 19 bases between.

CDR3 in DNA: TGTGCCAGCAGGACAGGGGGCTATGGCTACACCTTC. It encodes CASRTGGYGYTF. The chain recombines TRBV6-6 with TRBJ1-2, with TRBD1 identical over 9 bases. The CDR3 extends over 12 amino acids. V lost 6 bases and J lost 4; bases outside the gene matches: 0. Germline loops: CDR1 MNHNY, CDR2 SVGAGI (reference sequence).

In nucleotides, the CDR3 is TGTGCCAGCAGCTTCGGGGATCATGCTGAAGCTTTCTTT. It specifies CASSFGDHAEAFF. The chain links TRBV5-6 to TRBJ1-1; no clear D gene. Trimming removed 2 bases at V and 6 bases at J, with 11 bases between. The CDR3 sequence is 13 residues long. CDR1 and CDR2 from the germline V gene are SGHDT and YYEEEE.

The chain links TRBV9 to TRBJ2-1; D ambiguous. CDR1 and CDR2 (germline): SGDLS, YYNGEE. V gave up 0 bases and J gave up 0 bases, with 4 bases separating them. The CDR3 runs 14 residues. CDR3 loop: CASSVDPSYNEQFF. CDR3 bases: TGTGCCAGCAGCGTAGATCCCTCCTACAATGAGCAGTTCTTC.

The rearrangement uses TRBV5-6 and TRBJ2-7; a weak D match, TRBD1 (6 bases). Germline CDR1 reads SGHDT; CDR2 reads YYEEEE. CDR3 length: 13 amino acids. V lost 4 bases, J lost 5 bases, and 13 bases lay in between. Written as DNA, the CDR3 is TGTGCCAGCAGCCCGTCACAGGGTCACGAGCAGTACTTC. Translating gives CASSPSQGHEQYF.

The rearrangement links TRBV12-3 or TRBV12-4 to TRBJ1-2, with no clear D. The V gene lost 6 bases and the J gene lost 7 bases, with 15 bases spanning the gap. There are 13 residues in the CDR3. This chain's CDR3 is CASRNEDVRGYTF. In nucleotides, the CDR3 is TGTGCCAGCAGAAACGAGGACGTCCGTGGCTACACCTTC.

CDR3 sequence reads: CASSRTGTGGNTEAFF. CDR3 sequence (DNA): TGCGCCAGCAGCAGGACCGGGACAGGGGGGAACACTGAAGCTTTCTTT. This chain connects TRBV4-1 to TRBJ1-1; 11 nucleotides align to TRBD1. CDR3 length equals 16 residues. Germline CDR1 and CDR2: MGHRA and YSYEKL. The junction had 6 bases not matched to a gene; V was cut back by 5 bases and J by 1 base.

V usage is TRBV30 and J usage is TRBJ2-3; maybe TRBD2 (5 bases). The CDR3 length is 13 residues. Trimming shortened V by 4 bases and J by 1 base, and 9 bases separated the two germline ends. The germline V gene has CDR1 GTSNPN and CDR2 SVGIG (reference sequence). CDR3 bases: TGTGCCTGGAACGCGGGCCGCACAGATACGCAGTATTTT. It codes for CAWNAGRTDTQYF.

The CDR3 loop is CASSPGTGIYEQYF. The DNA for the CDR3 is TGTGCCAGCAGTCCCGGGACAGGGATCTACGAGCAGTACTTC. The chain is built from TRBV6-6 and TRBJ2-7; 9 bases are a match to TRBD1. This CDR3 contains 14 residues. Germline-derived CDR1 and CDR2 are MNHNY and SVGAGI (reference sequence). Trimming cost V 5 bases and J 3 bases; bases outside gene matches: 5.

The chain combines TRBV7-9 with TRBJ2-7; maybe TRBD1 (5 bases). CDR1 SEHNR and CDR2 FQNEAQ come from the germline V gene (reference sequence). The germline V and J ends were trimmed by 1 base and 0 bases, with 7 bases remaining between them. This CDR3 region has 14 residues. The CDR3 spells CASSLGQSSYEQYF. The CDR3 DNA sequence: TGTGCCAGCAGCTTAGGACAGAGCTCCTACGAGCAGTACTTC.

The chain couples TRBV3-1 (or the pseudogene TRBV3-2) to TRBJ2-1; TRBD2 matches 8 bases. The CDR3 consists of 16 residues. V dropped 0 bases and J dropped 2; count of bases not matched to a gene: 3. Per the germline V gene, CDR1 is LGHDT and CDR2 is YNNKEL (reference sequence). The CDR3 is CASSQDWRGAYNEQFF. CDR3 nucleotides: TGTGCCAGCAGCCAAGATTGGCGGGGGGCCTACAATGAGCAGTTCTTC.

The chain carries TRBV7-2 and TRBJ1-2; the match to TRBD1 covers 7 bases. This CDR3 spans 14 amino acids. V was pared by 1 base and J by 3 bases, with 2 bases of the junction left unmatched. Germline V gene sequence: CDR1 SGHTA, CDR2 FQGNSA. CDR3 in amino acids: CASSLGTGDYGYTF. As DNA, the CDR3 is TGTGCCAGCAGCTTAGGAACAGGGGACTATGGCTACACCTTC.

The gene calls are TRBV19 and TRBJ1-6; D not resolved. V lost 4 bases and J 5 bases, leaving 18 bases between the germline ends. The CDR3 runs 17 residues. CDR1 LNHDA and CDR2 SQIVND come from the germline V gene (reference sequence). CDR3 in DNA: TGTGCCAGTAGTAAGACAACCGGGCGGTCTCATAATTCACCCCTCCACTTT. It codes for CASSKTTGRSHNSPLHF. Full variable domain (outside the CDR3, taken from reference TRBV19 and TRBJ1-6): DGGITQSPKYLFRKEGQNVTLSCEQNLNHDAMYWYRQDPGQGLRLIYYSQIVNDFQKGDIAEGYSVSREKKESFPLTVTSAQKNPTAFYLCASSKTTGRSHNSPLHFGNGTRLTVT.

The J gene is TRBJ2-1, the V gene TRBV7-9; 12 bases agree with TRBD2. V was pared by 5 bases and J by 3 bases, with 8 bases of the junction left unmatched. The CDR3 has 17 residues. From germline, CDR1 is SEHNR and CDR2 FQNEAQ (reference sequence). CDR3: CASSTRLAGDHYNEQFF. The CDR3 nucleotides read TGTGCCAGCAGCACCAGACTAGCGGGGGACCACTACAATGAGCAGTTCTTC.

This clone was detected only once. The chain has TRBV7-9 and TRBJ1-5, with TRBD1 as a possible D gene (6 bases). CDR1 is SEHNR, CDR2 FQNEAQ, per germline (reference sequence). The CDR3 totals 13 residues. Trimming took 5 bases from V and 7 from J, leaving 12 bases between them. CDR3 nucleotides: TGTGCCAGCAGCCCCGACAGGCAGCAGCCCCAGCATTTT. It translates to CASSPDRQQPQHF.

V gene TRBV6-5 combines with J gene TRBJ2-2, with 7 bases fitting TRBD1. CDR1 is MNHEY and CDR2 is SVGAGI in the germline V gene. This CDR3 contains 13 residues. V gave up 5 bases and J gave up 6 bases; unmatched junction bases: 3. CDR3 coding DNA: TGTGCCAGCAGTCGACAGGGTGCCGGGGAGCTGTTTTTT. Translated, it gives CASSRQGAGELFF.

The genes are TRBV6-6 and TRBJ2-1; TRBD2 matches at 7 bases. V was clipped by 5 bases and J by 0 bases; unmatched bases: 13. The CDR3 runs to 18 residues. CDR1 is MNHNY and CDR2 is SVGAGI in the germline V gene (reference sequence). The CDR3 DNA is TGTGCCAGCAGTCAGCCTCTTGGGAGCGGGGCCTCCTACAATGAGCAGTTCTTC. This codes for CASSQPLGSGASYNEQFF.

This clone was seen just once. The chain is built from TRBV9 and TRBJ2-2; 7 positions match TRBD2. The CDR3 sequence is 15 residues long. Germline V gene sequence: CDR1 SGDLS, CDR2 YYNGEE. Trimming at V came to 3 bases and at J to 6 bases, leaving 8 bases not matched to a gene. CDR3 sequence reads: CASSATSAPAGELFF. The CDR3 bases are TGTGCCAGCAGCGCCACTAGCGCCCCAGCCGGGGAGCTGTTTTTT.